This T cell receptor (beta chain) was recovered during a study of T cell responses to AZD1222 COVID-19 vaccine. Findings and limits, study-wide: The number of AZD1222 recipients seropositive at baseline was only five or six.

Germline assignment: CDR1 PRHDT and CDR2 FYEKMQ (reference sequence). The V gene lost 2 bases and the J gene lost 8 bases, with 15 bases spanning the gap. CDR3 length: 15 amino acids. Data came from immunoSEQ multiplex PCR; TCRdb stores just in-frame clones and leaves some out. The sample shows approximately 140,000 clones, over 85% of them seen only once. The count of this clone is one. As yet, its antigen is unknown. Whether given at about 4 or about 12 weeks, second doses were pooled. The chain recombines TRBV13 with TRBJ1-4; possible D gene TRBD1, 5 bases. This material consisted of peripheral blood, taken 28 days after the second AZD1222 dose. The sequence came from an adult who received the AZD1222 COVID-19 vaccine. In nucleotides, the CDR3 is TGTGCCAGCAGCTTAAAAGGGGAGGGGAGCGAAAAACTGTTTTTT. Its protein product is CASSLKGEGSEKLFF.